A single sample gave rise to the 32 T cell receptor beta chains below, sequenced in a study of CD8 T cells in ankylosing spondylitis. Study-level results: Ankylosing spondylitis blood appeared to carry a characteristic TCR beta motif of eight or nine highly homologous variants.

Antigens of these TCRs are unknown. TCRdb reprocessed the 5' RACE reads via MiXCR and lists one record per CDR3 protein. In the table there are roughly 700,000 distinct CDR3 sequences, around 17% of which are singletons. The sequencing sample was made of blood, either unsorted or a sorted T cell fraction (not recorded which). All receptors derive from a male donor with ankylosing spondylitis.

This CDR3 is CASSPVDSIYEQYF. In nucleotides, the CDR3 is TGCGCCAGCAGCCCCGTGGACAGTATCTACGAGCAGTACTTC. The chain couples TRBV5-1 to TRBJ2-7, with TRBD1 as a possible D gene (6 bases). The V end was cut by 4 bases, the J end by 3 bases, with 14 bases between. CDR3 length equals 14 residues. The germline V gene encodes CDR1 SGHRS and CDR2 YFSETQ.

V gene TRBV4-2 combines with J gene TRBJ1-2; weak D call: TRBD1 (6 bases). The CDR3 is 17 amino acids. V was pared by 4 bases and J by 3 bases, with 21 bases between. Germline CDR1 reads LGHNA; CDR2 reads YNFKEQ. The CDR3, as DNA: TGTGCCAGCAGCCGAAAAAGTCGGAACAGGGAAGACTATGGCTACACCTTC. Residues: CASSRKSRNREDYGYTF.

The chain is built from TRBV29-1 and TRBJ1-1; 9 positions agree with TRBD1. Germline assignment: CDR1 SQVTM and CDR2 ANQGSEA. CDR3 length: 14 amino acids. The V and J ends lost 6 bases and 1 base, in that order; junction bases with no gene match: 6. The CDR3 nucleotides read TGCAGCGTAAGACAGGGGGTCGGGAACACTGAAGCTTTCTTT. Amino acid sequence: CSVRQGVGNTEAFF.

The CDR3 DNA reads TGTGCCAGCAGCTTAGTGCCGGGGACAGGCGCCGAAGCTTTCTTT. This gives the protein CASSLVPGTGAEAFF. The rearrangement uses TRBV7-9 and TRBJ1-1; 8 nucleotides line up with TRBD1. Losses at the gene ends were 1 base for V and 8 bases for J; bases not matched to a gene: 9. Germline V gene data show CDR1 as SEHNR and CDR2 as FQNEAQ (reference sequence). This CDR3 contains 15 residues. The complete variable domain, with remaining parts taken from reference TRBV7-9 and TRBJ1-1, reads DTGVSQNPRHKITKRGQNVTFRCDPISEHNRLYWYRQTLGQGPEFLTYFQNEAQLEKSRLLSDRFSAERPKGSFSTLEIQRTEQGDSAMYLCASSLVPGTGAEAFFGQGTRLTVV.

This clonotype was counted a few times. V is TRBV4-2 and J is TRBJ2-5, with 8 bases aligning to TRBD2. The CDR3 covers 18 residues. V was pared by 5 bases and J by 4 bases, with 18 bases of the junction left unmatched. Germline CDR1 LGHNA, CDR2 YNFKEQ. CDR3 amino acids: CASSSSSKFSGAAETQYF. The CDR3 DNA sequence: TGTGCCAGCAGCTCCTCCTCCAAGTTTAGCGGGGCCGCAGAGACCCAGTACTTC.

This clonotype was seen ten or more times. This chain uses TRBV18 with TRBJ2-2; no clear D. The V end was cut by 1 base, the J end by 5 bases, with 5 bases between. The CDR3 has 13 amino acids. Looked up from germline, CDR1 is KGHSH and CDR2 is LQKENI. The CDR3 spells CASSPQSTGELFF. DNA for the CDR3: TGTGCCAGCTCACCACAGTCAACCGGGGAGCTGTTTTTT.

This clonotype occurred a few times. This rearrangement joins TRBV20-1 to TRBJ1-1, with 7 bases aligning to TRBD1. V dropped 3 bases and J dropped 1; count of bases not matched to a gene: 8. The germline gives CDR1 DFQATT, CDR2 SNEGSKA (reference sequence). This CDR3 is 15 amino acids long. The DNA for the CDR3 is TGCAGTGCTAGGGACTTCAGGGGGACGAACACTGAAGCTTTCTTT. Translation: CSARDFRGTNTEAFF.

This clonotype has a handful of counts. The DNA for the CDR3 is TGCGCCAGCAGCCAAGATCTGGGCGGGGTAGGATCTGGGGAGCTGTTTTTT. It codes for CASSQDLGGVGSGELFF. The chain uses TRBV4-3 and TRBJ2-2, with a tentative D call TRBD2 (6 bases). Between the trimmed V and J ends, which lost 0 bases and 8 bases, there was a span of 19 bases. Germline loops: CDR1 LGHNA, CDR2 YSLEER. The CDR3 spans 17 residues.

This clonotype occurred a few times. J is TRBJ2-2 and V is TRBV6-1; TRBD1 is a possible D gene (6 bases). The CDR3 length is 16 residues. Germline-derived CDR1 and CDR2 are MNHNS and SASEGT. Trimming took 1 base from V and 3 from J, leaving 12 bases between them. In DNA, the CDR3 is TGTGCCAGCAGTGAAGGTCCGGCAGGGGACACCGGGGAGCTGTTTTTT. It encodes CASSEGPAGDTGELFF.

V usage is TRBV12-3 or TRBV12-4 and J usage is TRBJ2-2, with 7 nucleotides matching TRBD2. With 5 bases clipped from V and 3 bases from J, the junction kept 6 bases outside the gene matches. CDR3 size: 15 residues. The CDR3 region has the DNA TGTGCCAGCAGTGTTGAGCGGGGTTACACCGGGGAGCTGTTTTTT. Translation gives CASSVERGYTGELFF.

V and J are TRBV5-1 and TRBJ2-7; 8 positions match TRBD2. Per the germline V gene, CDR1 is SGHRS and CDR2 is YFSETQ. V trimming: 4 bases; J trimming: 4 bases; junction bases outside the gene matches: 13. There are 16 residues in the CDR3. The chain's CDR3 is CASSAGVEAGVYEQYF. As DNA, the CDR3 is TGCGCCAGCAGCGCCGGTGTTGAAGCGGGAGTTTACGAGCAGTACTTC.

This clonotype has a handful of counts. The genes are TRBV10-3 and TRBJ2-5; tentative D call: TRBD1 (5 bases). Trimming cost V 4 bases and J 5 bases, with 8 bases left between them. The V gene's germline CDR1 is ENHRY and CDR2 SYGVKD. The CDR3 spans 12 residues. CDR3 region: CAISGGRETQYF. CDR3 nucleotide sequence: TGTGCCATCAGTGGGGGCCGGGAGACCCAGTACTTC.

In DNA, the CDR3 is TGTGCCAGCAGTTTAGTAGCGGGTACTTGGGAGACCCAGTACTTC. Amino acid sequence: CASSLVAGTWETQYF. The chain combines TRBV12-3 or TRBV12-4 with TRBJ2-5, with 7 bases identical to TRBD2. V was pared by 1 base and J by 5 bases, with 7 bases of the junction left unmatched. This CDR3 has 15 amino acids.

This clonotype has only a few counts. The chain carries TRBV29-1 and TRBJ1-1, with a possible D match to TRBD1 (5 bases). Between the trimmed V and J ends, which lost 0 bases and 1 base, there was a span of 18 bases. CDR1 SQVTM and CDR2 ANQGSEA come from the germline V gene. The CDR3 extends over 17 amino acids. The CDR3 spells CSVEDPSPQAPNTEAFF. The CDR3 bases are TGCAGCGTTGAAGATCCATCTCCACAGGCCCCGAACACTGAAGCTTTCTTT.

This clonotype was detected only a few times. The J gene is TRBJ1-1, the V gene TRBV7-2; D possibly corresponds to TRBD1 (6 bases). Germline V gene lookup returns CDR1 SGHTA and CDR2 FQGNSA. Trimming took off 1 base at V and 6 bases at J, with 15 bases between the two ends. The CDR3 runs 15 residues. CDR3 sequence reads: CASSLGWGREAEAFF. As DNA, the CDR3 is TGTGCCAGCAGCTTAGGATGGGGGCGTGAGGCTGAAGCTTTCTTT.

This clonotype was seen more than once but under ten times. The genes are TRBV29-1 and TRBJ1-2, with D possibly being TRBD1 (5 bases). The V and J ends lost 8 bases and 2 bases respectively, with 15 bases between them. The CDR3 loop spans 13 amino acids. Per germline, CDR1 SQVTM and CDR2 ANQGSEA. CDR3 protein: CSTKRDQNYGYTF. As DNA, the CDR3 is TGCAGCACGAAACGGGACCAGAACTATGGCTACACCTTC.

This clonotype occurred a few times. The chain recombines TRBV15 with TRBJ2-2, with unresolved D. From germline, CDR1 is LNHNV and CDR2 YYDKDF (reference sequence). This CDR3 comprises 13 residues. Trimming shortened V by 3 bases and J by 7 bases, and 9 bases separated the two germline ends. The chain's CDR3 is CATSRDRDGELFF. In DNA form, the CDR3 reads TGTGCCACCAGCAGGGACCGAGACGGGGAGCTGTTTTTT.

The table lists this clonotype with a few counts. The CDR3 protein is CSALTGENTEAFF. CDR3 nucleotide sequence: TGCAGCGCCCTGACAGGGGAAAACACTGAAGCTTTCTTT. The chain couples TRBV29-1 to TRBJ1-1; 8 bases match TRBD1. CDR3 length: 13 residues. V lost 7 bases to trimming and J lost 2 bases; unmatched junction nucleotides: 6. The germline V gene has CDR1 SQVTM and CDR2 ANQGSEA.

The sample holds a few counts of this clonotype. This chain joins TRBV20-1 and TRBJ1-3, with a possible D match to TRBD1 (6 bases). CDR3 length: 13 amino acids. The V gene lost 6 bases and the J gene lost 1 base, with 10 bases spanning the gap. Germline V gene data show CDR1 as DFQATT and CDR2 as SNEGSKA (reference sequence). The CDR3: CSAQDRSGNTIYF. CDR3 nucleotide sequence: TGCAGTGCACAGGACAGATCTGGAAACACCATATATTTT.

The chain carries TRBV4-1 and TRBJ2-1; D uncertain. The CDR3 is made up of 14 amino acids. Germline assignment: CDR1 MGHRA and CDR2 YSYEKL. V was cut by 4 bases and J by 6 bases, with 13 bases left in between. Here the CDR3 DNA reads TGCGCCAGCAGCCCCCTTGGAAGCAGCAATGAGCAGTTCTTC. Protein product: CASSPLGSSNEQFF.

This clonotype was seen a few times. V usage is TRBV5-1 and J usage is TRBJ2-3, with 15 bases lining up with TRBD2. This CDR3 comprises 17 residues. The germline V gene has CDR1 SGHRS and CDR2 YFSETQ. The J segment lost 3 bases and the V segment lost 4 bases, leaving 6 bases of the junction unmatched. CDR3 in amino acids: CASSPLGLAGGTDTQYF. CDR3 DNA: TGCGCCAGCAGCCCCCTCGGACTAGCGGGAGGGACAGATACGCAGTATTTT.

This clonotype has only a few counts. The CDR3 region is CASSTYGPYEQYF. For the CDR3, the DNA is TGTGCCAGCAGCACATACGGACCCTACGAGCAGTACTTC. The V call is TRBV7-2, the J call TRBJ2-7; D not resolved. This CDR3 has 13 amino acids. Trimming stripped 5 bases from V and 2 bases from J, with 10 bases between. Germline CDR1 SGHTA, CDR2 FQGNSA.

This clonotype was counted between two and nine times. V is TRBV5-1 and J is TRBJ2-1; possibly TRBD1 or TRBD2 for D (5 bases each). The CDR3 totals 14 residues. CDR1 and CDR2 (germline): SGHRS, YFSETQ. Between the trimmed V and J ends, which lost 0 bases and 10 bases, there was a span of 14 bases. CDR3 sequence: CASSLDEGWDEQFF. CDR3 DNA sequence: TGCGCCAGCAGCTTGGATGAGGGATGGGACGAGCAGTTCTTC.

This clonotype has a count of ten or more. The CDR3 sequence: CATSDGYGYTF. The CDR3, as DNA: TGTGCCACCAGTGATGGCTATGGCTACACCTTC. The chain is built from TRBV24-1 and TRBJ1-2; D unclear. V was cut by 3 bases and J by 4 bases, with 2 bases left in between. This CDR3 spans 11 amino acids. Per germline, CDR1 KGHDR and CDR2 SFDVKD.

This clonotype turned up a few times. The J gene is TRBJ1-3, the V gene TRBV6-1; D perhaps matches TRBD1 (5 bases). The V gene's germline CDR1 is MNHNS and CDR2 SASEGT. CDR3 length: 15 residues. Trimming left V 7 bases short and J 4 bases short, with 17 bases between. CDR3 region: CASKGQGRSGNTIYF. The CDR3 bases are TGTGCCAGCAAGGGGCAGGGTAGATCCGGAAACACCATATATTTT.

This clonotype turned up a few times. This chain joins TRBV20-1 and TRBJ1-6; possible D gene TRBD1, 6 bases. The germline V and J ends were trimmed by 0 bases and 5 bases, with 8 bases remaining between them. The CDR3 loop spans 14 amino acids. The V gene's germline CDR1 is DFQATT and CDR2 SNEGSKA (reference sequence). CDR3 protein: CSAREGADNSPLHF. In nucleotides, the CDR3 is TGCAGTGCTAGAGAGGGGGCAGATAATTCACCCCTCCACTTT.

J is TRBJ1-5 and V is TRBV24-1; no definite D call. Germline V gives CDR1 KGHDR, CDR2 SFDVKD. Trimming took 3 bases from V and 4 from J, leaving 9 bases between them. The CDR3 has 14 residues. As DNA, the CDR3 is TGTGCCACCAGTGATAGAGGGAGTAATCAGCCCCAGCATTTT. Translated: CATSDRGSNQPQHF.

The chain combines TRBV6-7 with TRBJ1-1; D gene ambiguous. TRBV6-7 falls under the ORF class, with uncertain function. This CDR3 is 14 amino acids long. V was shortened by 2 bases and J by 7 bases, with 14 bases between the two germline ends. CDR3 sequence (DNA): TGTGCCAGCAGTTACGCCTTGGGTGACTGTGAAGCTTTCTTT. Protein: CASSYALGDCEAFF.

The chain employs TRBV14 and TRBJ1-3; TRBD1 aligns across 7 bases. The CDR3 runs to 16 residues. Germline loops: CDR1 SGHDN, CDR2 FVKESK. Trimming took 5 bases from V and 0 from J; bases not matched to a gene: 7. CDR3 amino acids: CASSIQTGDSGNTIYF. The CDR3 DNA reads TGTGCCAGCAGCATCCAAACAGGGGACTCTGGAAACACCATATATTTT. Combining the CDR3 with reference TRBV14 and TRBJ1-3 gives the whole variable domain EAGVTQFPSHSVIEKGQTVTLRCDPISGHDNLYWYRRVMGKEIKFLLHFVKESKQDESGMPNNRFLAERTGGTYSTLKVQPAELEDSGVYFCASSIQTGDSGNTIYFGEGSWLTVV.

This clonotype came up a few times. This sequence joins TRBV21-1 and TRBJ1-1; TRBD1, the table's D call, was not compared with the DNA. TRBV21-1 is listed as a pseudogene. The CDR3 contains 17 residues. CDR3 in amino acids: CASSPRRGAWMNTEAFF. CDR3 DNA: TGTGCCAGCAGCCCCCGTAGAGGGGCGTGGATGAACACTGAAGCTTTCTTT.

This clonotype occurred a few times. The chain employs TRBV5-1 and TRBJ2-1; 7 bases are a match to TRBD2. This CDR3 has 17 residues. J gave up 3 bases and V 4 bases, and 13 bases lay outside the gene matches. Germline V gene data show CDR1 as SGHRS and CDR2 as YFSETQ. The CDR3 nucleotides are TGCGCCAGCAGCATTAGACTAGCTCGGAGGGACTACAATGAGCAGTTCTTC. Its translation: CASSIRLARRDYNEQFF.

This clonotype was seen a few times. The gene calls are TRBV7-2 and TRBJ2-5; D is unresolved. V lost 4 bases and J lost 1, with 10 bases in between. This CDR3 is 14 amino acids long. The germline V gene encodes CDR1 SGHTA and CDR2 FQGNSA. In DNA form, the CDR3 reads TGTGCCAGCAGCTCGACACCGGCCCAAGAGACCCAGTACTTC. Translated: CASSSTPAQETQYF.